This TCR beta chain derives from a study of blood T cell repertoires in COVID-19. Only in-frame clones appear in the TCRdb table, and some are missing; sequencing was by immunoSEQ multiplex PCR. This sample has about 250,000 clones; 70% to 90% occur once, and the top ten carry around 15%. The CDR3 is made up of 15 amino acids. V lost 3 bases and J lost 5, with 13 bases in between. Germline assignment: CDR1 SGHNT and CDR2 YENEEA. This clone turned up a few times. Specimen: PBMCs or T cells enriched from blood (not recorded which). V is TRBV11-3 and J is TRBJ2-2; possibly TRBD1 for D (6 bases). The origin of this receptor is a man younger than 35 who had recovered from COVID-19. The CDR3 sequence is CASSFRGRYTGELFF. CDR3 nucleotide sequence: TGTGCCAGCAGCTTCAGGGGCCGCTATACCGGGGAGCTGTTTTTT.